The present TCR beta chain was sequenced within a study of blood T cell repertoires in COVID-19. Study as a whole: Sites across the United States, Italy and Spain contributed samples from acute and convalescent COVID-19.

The CDR3 covers 14 residues. Germline values: CDR1 ENHRY, CDR2 SYGVKD. Losses at the gene ends were 0 bases for V and 8 bases for J; bases not matched to a gene: 5. Using immunoSEQ multiplex PCR, the repertoire was profiled, and TCRdb retains in-frame clones only, with some absent. In the table there are some 210,000 clones, about 91% of which are singletons. Which cohort a participant joined came from the clinical history participants gave. The sequenced sample consisted of PBMCs or T cells enriched from blood (not recorded which). This chain uses TRBV10-3 with TRBJ1-2; 8 positions agree with TRBD1. This TCR came from a man younger than 35 with acute COVID-19. CDR3 sequence: CAISESQGAMGYTF. The CDR3 nucleotides are TGTGCCATCAGTGAGTCTCAGGGGGCGATGGGCTACACCTTC.